Below are 30 T cell receptor beta chains sequenced from a single sample in a study of response to subunit inactivated influenza vaccine. TCRdb re-derived calls from the RT-PCR reads in MiXCR, one entry per CDR3 protein. The repertoire includes around 470,000 distinct CDR3 sequences, less than 7.5% of them detected once, and 10% to 15% sits in the top ten. The sample was PBMCs from blood, taken less than 30 months after vaccination. All receptors derive from a man between 50 and 70 years old who received an inactivated influenza vaccine.

This clonotype was seen many times. CDR3 bases: TGTGCCAGCTCACCGCCAGGAACGCAAGAGACCCAGTACTTC. Its translation is CASSPPGTQETQYF. The V call is TRBV18, the J call TRBJ2-5; D not resolved. The CDR3 runs to 14 residues. V lost 3 bases and J 2 bases, leaving 10 bases between the germline ends. Germline V lookup: CDR1 KGHSH, CDR2 LQKENI.

This chain uses TRBV7-2 with TRBJ1-2; D may be TRBD1 (5 bases). The CDR3 length is 13 residues. With 6 bases removed from V and 2 bases from J, the gap between germline ends came to 10 bases. The germline V gene has CDR1 SGHTA and CDR2 FQGNSA. Here the CDR3 reads CASSRQRNYGYTF. CDR3 DNA: TGTGCCAGCAGTAGACAGAGGAACTATGGCTACACCTTC.

This clonotype was seen at least ten times. The chain recombines TRBV20-1 with TRBJ2-1; the match to TRBD2 covers 11 bases. The CDR3 has 19 residues. Germline values: CDR1 DFQATT, CDR2 SNEGSKA (reference sequence). V lost 0 bases, J lost 0 bases, and 10 bases stayed unmatched. This chain's CDR3 is CSARDKRLAGGLSYNEQFF. In nucleotides, the CDR3 is TGCAGTGCTAGAGATAAACGGCTAGCGGGAGGCCTCTCCTACAATGAGCAGTTCTTC.

This clonotype was seen more than once but under ten times. J is TRBJ2-1 and V is TRBV4-2; D gene unclear. Trimming removed 1 base from V and 9 bases from J, with 4 bases in between. The CDR3 is made up of 11 amino acids. Germline loops: CDR1 LGHNA, CDR2 YNFKEQ. CDR3 nucleotide sequence: TGTGCCAGCAGCCAAGGACCTGAGCAGTTCTTC. It specifies CASSQGPEQFF.

This clonotype occurred many times. CDR3 residues: CASSSPGGRAPYEQYF. The CDR3 nucleotides are TGTGCCAGCAGCTCTCCTGGCGGGAGGGCCCCCTACGAGCAGTACTTC. V usage is TRBV7-8 and J usage is TRBJ2-7; 9 nucleotides line up with TRBD2. The CDR3 has 16 residues. Germline assignment: CDR1 SGHVS and CDR2 FQNEAQ. With V trimmed by 4 bases and J by 2 bases, 9 bases remained unmatched. Complete variable domain (other parts from reference TRBV7-8 and TRBJ2-7): GAGVSQSPRYKVAKRGQDVALRCDPISGHVSLFWYQQALGQGPEFLTYFQNEAQLDKSGLPSDRFFAERPEGSVSTLKIQRTQQEDSAVYLCASSSPGGRAPYEQYFGPGTRLTVT.

This clonotype has more than one count but fewer than ten. The chain links TRBV5-1 to TRBJ1-5; weak D call: TRBD1 (6 bases). The ends were cut back, 0 bases at V and 6 bases at J, with 13 bases in the middle. This CDR3 spans 15 amino acids. CDR1 is SGHRS, CDR2 YFSETQ, per germline. The CDR3 DNA follows: TGCGCCAGCAGCTTGGATACAGGGCACGGTCAGCCCCAGCATTTT. Protein sequence: CASSLDTGHGQPQHF.

This clonotype was seen ten or more times. CDR3 protein: CASSLNRGHDGELFF. CDR3 DNA sequence: TGTGCCAGCAGCTTAAACAGGGGGCATGACGGGGAGCTGTTTTTT. V gene TRBV11-1 combines with J gene TRBJ2-2; 9 nucleotides align to TRBD1. The CDR3 sequence is 15 residues long. Germline trimming cut 2 bases from V and 7 bases from J; bases unmatched to any gene: 5. Germline lookup yields CDR1 SGHAT and CDR2 FQDESV (reference sequence).

This clonotype was observed at least ten times. J is TRBJ1-5 and V is TRBV6-8; no clear D gene. Trimming removed 1 base from V and 8 bases from J, with 3 bases in between. Germline values: CDR1 MNHGY, CDR2 SAAAGT. CDR3 size: 11 residues. CDR3 residues: CASSYLEPQHF. The CDR3, as DNA: TGTGCCAGCAGTTACTTGGAGCCCCAGCATTTT.

This chain connects TRBV20-1 to TRBJ2-3; no reliable D call. The V gene lost 5 bases and the J gene lost 3 bases, with 12 bases spanning the gap. Germline V gene sequence: CDR1 DFQATT, CDR2 SNEGSKA (reference sequence). The CDR3 has 13 residues. The CDR3 loop reads CSAQTSPTDTQYF. CDR3 in DNA: TGCAGTGCTCAAACGTCGCCTACAGATACGCAGTATTTT.

This clonotype was counted ten times or more. The rearrangement links TRBV19 to TRBJ2-2; no firm D call. CDR1 is LNHDA, CDR2 SQIVND, per germline (reference sequence). The V and J ends lost 3 bases and 3 bases respectively, with 5 bases between them. The CDR3 is made up of 13 amino acids. CDR3 sequence (DNA): TGTGCCAGTAGTATGAGGTACACCGGGGAGCTGTTTTTT. This gives the protein CASSMRYTGELFF.

The J gene is TRBJ1-1, the V gene TRBV29-1; D gene uncertain. Germline assignment: CDR1 SQVTM and CDR2 ANQGSEA. The CDR3 has 13 residues. The V end lost 5 bases, the J end lost 5 bases, and 15 bases lay between the germline ends. The CDR3 is CSVTPGLGTEAFF. Here the CDR3 DNA reads TGCAGCGTTACCCCCGGGTTAGGGACTGAAGCTTTCTTT.

This rearrangement joins TRBV19 to TRBJ2-2, with a weak D call TRBD1 (6 bases). Germline V gives CDR1 LNHDA, CDR2 SQIVND (reference sequence). V lost 9 bases to trimming and J lost 2 bases, with 16 bases between them. There are 15 residues in the CDR3. CDR3 protein: CASTPGHGNTGELFF. The CDR3 DNA follows: TGTGCCAGCACACCGGGACACGGTAACACCGGGGAGCTGTTTTTT.

J is TRBJ1-2 and V is TRBV6-2 or TRBV6-3; the D is unclear. CDR1 is MNHEY, CDR2 SVGEGT, per germline. V was trimmed by 2 bases and J by 6 bases, leaving 10 bases between them. CDR3 length: 13 amino acids. CDR3 amino acids: CASSYRRSDGYTF. The CDR3 DNA is TGTGCCAGCAGTTACCGTCGGAGCGATGGCTACACCTTC.

Ten or more counts support this clonotype. The CDR3 DNA is TGTGCCAGCAGCGCCTCGGAGACAGGGGTGCAGTATTTT. Translating it yields CASSASETGVQYF. This chain joins TRBV7-9 and TRBJ2-3; 8 bases line up with TRBD1. Trimming cost V 5 bases and J 11 bases; bases outside gene matches: 9. The CDR3 extends over 13 amino acids. Germline values: CDR1 SEHNR, CDR2 FQNEAQ (reference sequence). The variable domain in full, with the rest retrieved from reference TRBV7-9 and TRBJ2-3, is DTGVSQNPRHKITKRGQNVTFRCDPISEHNRLYWYRQTLGQGPEFLTYFQNEAQLEKSRLLSDRFSAERPKGSFSTLEIQRTEQGDSAMYLCASSASETGVQYFGPGTRLTVL.

The CDR3 loop reads CASSATMRSSQETQYF. CDR3 DNA: TGTGCCAGCAGCGCAACGATGCGGAGTAGCCAAGAGACCCAGTACTTC. The genes are TRBV11-1 and TRBJ2-5; D not certain. This CDR3 has 16 residues. V was pared by 5 bases and J by 1 base, with 17 bases between. Germline-derived CDR1 and CDR2 are SGHAT and FQDESV (reference sequence).

The sample holds a few counts of this clonotype. The J gene is TRBJ2-7, the V gene TRBV20-1, with 10 bases that match TRBD2. There are 14 residues in the CDR3. The junction had 4 bases not matched to a gene; V was cut back by 1 base and J by 4 bases. CDR1 and CDR2 from the germline V gene are DFQATT and SNEGSKA (reference sequence). The CDR3 bases are TGCAGTGCTAGAGGGCTAGCGGGAGTTTACGAGCAGTACTTC. Protein sequence: CSARGLAGVYEQYF.

V usage is TRBV3-1 and J usage is TRBJ2-5; TRBD2 agrees at 8 bases. V was clipped by 4 bases and J by 2 bases; unmatched bases: 9. This CDR3 is built from 16 residues. In germline, CDR1 is LGHDT, CDR2 YNNKEL (reference sequence). The CDR3 reads CASSLRGAGAQETQYF. CDR3 sequence (DNA): TGTGCCAGCAGCCTCCGGGGAGCGGGGGCACAAGAGACCCAGTACTTC.

The chain uses TRBV28 and TRBJ2-3; 11 nucleotides line up with TRBD2. This CDR3 contains 18 residues. The germline V gene encodes CDR1 MDHEN and CDR2 SYDVKM. V lost 3 bases, J lost 0 bases, and 8 bases stayed unmatched. CDR3 region: CASSFLAGTSGSTDTQYF. CDR3 DNA: TGTGCCAGCAGTTTTTTAGCGGGGACTAGCGGTAGCACAGATACGCAGTATTTT.

J is TRBJ2-7 and V is TRBV18; TRBD1 matches 7 bases. V lost 1 base and J lost 4; bases outside the gene matches: 7. This CDR3 has 15 amino acids. Germline CDR1 is KGHSH and CDR2 is LQKENI. The CDR3 protein is CASSPLGDRIYEQYF. CDR3 in DNA: TGTGCCAGCTCACCACTAGGGGACAGAATTTACGAGCAGTACTTC.

The rearrangement joins TRBV7-3 to TRBJ2-7, with no clear D. The CDR3 spans 14 residues. From germline, CDR1 is SGHTA and CDR2 FQGTGA. The V end was cut by 6 bases, the J end by 4 bases, with 16 bases between. CDR3 nucleotide sequence: TGTGCCAGCAGTGTAGACAAAGGGCCATACGAGCAGTACTTC. Translated, it gives CASSVDKGPYEQYF.

The chain has TRBV27 and TRBJ2-1; D is possibly TRBD2 (5 bases). The CDR3 totals 14 residues. CDR1 and CDR2 (germline): MNHEY, SMNVEV (reference sequence). Trimming removed 0 bases from V and 11 bases from J, with 14 bases in between. CDR3 coding DNA: TGTGCCAGCAGTTTATCGCGGGCCCCCGTTCAGCAGTTCTTC. It yields the protein CASSLSRAPVQQFF.

This clonotype has ten or more counts. The chain recombines TRBV4-1 with TRBJ2-7, with 13 nucleotides matching TRBD2. Looked up from germline, CDR1 is MGHRA and CDR2 is YSYEKL. The CDR3 covers 19 residues. V lost 4 bases and J lost 1; bases outside the gene matches: 13. This CDR3 is CASSLIMTSGGPSSYEQYF. CDR3 DNA sequence: TGCGCCAGCAGCCTAATAATGACTAGCGGGGGGCCATCTTCCTACGAGCAGTACTTC.

This clonotype came up once. Sequence at one end of the junction differs from germline and may be a read error. The chain couples TRBV12-3 or TRBV12-4 to TRBJ1-2; no clear D. The CDR3 runs 13 residues. As DNA, the CDR3 is TGTGCCAGCGGTTTTGCCCTTGATCGTGGCTACACCTTC. Its translation: CASGFALDRGYTF.

This chain connects TRBV28 to TRBJ2-1; 7 bases fit TRBD1. CDR3 length equals 14 residues. The junction had 6 bases not matched to a gene; V was cut back by 6 bases and J by 4 bases. Germline loops: CDR1 MDHEN, CDR2 SYDVKM. The CDR3 is CASSVPGQYNEQFF. Here the CDR3 DNA reads TGTGCCAGCAGCGTTCCGGGACAGTACAATGAGCAGTTCTTC.

This clonotype was seen more than once but under ten times. V is TRBV7-8 and J is TRBJ2-3; D may be TRBD2 (5 bases). V lost 4 bases, J lost 0 bases, and 8 bases lay in between. The germline gives CDR1 SGHVS, CDR2 FQNEAQ. The CDR3 is 14 amino acids. The CDR3 bases are TGTGCCAGCAGCTATAGCGAAAGCACAGATACGCAGTATTTT. Translating gives CASSYSESTDTQYF.

This clonotype was detected only a few times. This sequence joins TRBV2 and TRBJ1-2; 7 positions agree with TRBD1. The V segment lost 7 bases and the J segment 1 base; nucleotides outside the gene matches: 9. The CDR3 has 15 amino acids. CDR1 and CDR2 from the germline V gene are SNHLY and FYNNEI. The CDR3 loop is CASTATGRNNYGYTF. The CDR3 DNA is TGTGCCAGCACCGCGACAGGGAGAAATAACTATGGCTACACCTTC.

The chain joins TRBV4-3 to TRBJ2-7; possible D gene TRBD2, 5 bases. The V gene lost 5 bases and the J gene lost 2 bases, with 19 bases spanning the gap. The CDR3 consists of 16 residues. Germline assignment: CDR1 LGHNA and CDR2 YSLEER. This CDR3 is CASSFRGAVGPYEQYF. The CDR3 bases are TGCGCCAGCAGCTTCCGCGGAGCGGTAGGACCCTACGAGCAGTACTTC.

In this sample, this clonotype turned up a few times. The V call is TRBV20-1, the J call TRBJ1-5; unclear D gene. The germline gives CDR1 DFQATT, CDR2 SNEGSKA (reference sequence). Trimming cost V 2 bases and J 6 bases, with 17 bases left between them. The CDR3 extends over 15 amino acids. As DNA, the CDR3 is TGCAGTGCTAGATCTAATCGAGGGTATGGTCAGCCCCAGCATTTT. Amino acids: CSARSNRGYGQPQHF.

This chain uses TRBV5-6 with TRBJ1-2; D is unclear. This CDR3 has 15 residues. V was shortened by 4 bases and J by 5 bases, with 18 bases between the two germline ends. Germline V CDR1 and CDR2: SGHDT, YYEEEE. CDR3 nucleotide sequence: TGTGCCAGCAGCCCGGCCGGAGGACGTATGTATGGCTACACCTTC. Translated, it gives CASSPAGGRMYGYTF.

This clonotype has at least ten counts. This chain links TRBV5-1 with TRBJ2-7; D may be TRBD1 (6 bases). Trimming stripped 2 bases from V and 2 bases from J, with 17 bases between. Per germline, CDR1 SGHRS and CDR2 YFSETQ. The CDR3 extends over 16 amino acids. The CDR3 reads CASSLQGHRSTYEQYF. CDR3 nucleotide sequence: TGCGCCAGCAGCTTACAGGGCCACCGGTCCACCTACGAGCAGTACTTC.